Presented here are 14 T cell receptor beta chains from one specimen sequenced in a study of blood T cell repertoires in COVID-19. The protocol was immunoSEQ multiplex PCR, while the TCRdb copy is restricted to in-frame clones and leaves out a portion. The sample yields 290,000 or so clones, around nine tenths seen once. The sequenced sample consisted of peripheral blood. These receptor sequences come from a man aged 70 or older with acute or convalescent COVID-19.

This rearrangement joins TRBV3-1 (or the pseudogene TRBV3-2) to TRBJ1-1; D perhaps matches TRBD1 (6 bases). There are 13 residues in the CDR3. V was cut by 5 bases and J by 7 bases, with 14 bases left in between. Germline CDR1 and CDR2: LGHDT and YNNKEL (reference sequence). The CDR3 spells CASSGQREGEAFF. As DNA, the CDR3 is TGTGCCAGCAGCGGACAGCGGGAGGGTGAAGCTTTCTTT.

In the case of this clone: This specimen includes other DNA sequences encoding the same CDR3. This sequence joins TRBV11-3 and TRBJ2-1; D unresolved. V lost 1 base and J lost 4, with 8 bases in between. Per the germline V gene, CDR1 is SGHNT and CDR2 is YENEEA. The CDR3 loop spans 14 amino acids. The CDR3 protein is CASSLGGSYNEQFF. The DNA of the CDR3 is TGTGCCAGCAGCTTAGGTGGCAGTTACAATGAGCAGTTCTTC.

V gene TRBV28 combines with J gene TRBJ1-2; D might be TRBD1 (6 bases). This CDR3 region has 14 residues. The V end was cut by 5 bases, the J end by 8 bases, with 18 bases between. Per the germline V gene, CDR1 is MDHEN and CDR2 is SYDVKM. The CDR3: CASSTTGNSRGYTF. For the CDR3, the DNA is TGTGCCAGCAGTACCACAGGGAACTCGAGAGGCTACACCTTC.

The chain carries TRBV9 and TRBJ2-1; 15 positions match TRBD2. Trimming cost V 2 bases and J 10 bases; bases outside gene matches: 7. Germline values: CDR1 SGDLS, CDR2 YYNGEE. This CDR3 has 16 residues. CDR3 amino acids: CASSVGTSGRLIEQFF. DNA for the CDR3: TGTGCCAGCAGCGTGGGGACTAGCGGGAGGCTGATCGAGCAGTTCTTC.

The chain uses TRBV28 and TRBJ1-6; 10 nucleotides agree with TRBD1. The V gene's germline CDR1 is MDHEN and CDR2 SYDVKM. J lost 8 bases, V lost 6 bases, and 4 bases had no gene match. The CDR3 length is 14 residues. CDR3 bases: TGTGCCAGCAGCCTCGGACAGGGGGATTCACCCCTCCACTTT. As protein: CASSLGQGDSPLHF.

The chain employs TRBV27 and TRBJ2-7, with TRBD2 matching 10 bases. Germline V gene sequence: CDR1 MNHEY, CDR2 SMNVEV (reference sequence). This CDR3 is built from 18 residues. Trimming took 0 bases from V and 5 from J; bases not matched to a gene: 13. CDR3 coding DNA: TGTGCCAGCAGTTTATCGAAGCGGGGGGGATCTTTTGAGGACGAGCAGTACTTC. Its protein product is CASSLSKRGGSFEDEQYF.

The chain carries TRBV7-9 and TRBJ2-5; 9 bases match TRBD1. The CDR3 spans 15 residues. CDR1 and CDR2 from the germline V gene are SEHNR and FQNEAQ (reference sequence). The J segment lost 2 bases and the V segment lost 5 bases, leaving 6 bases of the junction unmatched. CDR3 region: CASSVRTGEQETQYF. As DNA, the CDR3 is TGTGCCAGCAGCGTTCGGACAGGGGAACAAGAGACCCAGTACTTC.

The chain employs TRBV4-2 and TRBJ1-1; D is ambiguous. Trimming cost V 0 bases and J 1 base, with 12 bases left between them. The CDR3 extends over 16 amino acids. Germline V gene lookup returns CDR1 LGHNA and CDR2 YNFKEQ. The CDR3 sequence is CASSQDPSGRNTEAFF. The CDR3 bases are TGTGCCAGCAGCCAAGATCCTAGCGGCAGGAACACTGAAGCTTTCTTT.

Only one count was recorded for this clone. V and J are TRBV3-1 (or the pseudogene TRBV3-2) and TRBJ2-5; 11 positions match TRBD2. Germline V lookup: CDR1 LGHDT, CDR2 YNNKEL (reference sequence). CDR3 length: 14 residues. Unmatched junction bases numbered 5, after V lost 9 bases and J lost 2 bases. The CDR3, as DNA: TGTGCCAGTACTAGCGGGGGACTTCAAGAGACCCAGTACTTC. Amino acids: CASTSGGLQETQYF.

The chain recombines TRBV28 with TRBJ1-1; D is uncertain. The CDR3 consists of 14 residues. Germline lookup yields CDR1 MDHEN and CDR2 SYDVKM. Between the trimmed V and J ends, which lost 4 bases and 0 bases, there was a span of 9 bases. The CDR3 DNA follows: TGTGCCAGCAGTTCGGGGAGTGTGAACACTGAAGCTTTCTTT. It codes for CASSSGSVNTEAFF.

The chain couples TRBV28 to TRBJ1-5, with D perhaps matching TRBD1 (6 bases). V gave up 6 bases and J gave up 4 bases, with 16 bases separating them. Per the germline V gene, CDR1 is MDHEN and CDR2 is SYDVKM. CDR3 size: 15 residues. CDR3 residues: CASSRSQGWNQPQHF. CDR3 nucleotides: TGTGCCAGCAGCCGTTCCCAGGGGTGGAATCAGCCCCAGCATTTT.

For the CDR3, the DNA is TGTGCCAGCAGGGCAGGGGGCGCAGGTGAAAAACTGTTTTTT. Translating it yields CASRAGGAGEKLFF. The chain combines TRBV6-5 with TRBJ1-4, with 8 bases matching TRBD1. The CDR3 length is 14 residues. Losses at the gene ends were 6 bases for V and 7 bases for J; bases not matched to a gene: 7. Germline V gene data show CDR1 as MNHEY and CDR2 as SVGAGI.

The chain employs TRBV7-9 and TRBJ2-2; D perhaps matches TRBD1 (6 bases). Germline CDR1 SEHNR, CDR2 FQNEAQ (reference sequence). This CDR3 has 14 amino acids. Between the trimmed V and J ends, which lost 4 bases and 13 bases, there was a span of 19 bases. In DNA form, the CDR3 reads TGTGCCAGCAGCTCCACCCACAGGGTGGGTTCGCTGTTTTTT. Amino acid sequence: CASSSTHRVGSLFF. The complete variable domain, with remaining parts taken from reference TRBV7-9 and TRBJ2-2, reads DTGVSQNPRHKITKRGQNVTFRCDPISEHNRLYWYRQTLGQGPEFLTYFQNEAQLEKSRLLSDRFSAERPKGSFSTLEIQRTEQGDSAMYLCASSSTHRVGSLFFGEGSRLTVL.

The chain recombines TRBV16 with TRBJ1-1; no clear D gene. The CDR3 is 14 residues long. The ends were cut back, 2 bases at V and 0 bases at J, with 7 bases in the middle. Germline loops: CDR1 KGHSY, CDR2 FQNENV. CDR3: CASSQTDMNTEAFF. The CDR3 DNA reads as TGTGCCAGCAGCCAAACCGACATGAACACTGAAGCTTTCTTT.